One sample yielded the 9 T cell receptor beta chains listed below, sequenced in a study of T cell clonotyping in hematopoietic cell transplantation. The protocol was immunoSEQ multiplex PCR, while the TCRdb copy is restricted to in-frame clones and leaves out a portion. This sample has some 17,000 clones, with about 90% found just once. Specimen: peripheral blood mononuclear cells. The origin of the receptors is a man aged 50 to 60 in good health. Some clones in this sample may be carry-over from other donors' samples.

The chain has TRBV2 and TRBJ1-2, with D uncertain. This CDR3 is built from 12 residues. Germline assignment: CDR1 SNHLY and CDR2 FYNNEI. Deletions cut 5 bases from V and 3 bases from J, with 7 bases between. CDR3 in DNA: TGTGCCAGCAGTAGTCAGGACTATGGCTACACCTTC. Translation: CASSSQDYGYTF.

The V gene is TRBV28, the J gene TRBJ1-6; D might be TRBD1 (6 bases). This CDR3 has 16 amino acids. V was clipped by 5 bases and J by 0 bases, with 11 bases between them. Per germline, CDR1 MDHEN and CDR2 SYDVKM. CDR3 region: CASSLGGSSYNSPLHF. The CDR3 DNA is TGTGCCAGCAGTCTAGGGGGGAGCTCCTATAATTCACCCCTCCACTTT.

The V call is TRBV19, the J call TRBJ1-5; 9 bases match TRBD1. CDR3 size: 14 residues. Germline loops: CDR1 LNHDA, CDR2 SQIVND (reference sequence). J was trimmed by 5 bases and V by 2 bases; bases with no gene match: 1. In DNA, the CDR3 is TGTGCCAGTAGTATAACAGGGGGCTATCAGCCCCAGCATTTT. It translates to CASSITGGYQPQHF.

The rearrangement uses TRBV7-2 and TRBJ2-7; possibly TRBD1 or TRBD2 for D (5 bases each). V was cut by 0 bases and J by 2 bases, with 14 bases left in between. There are 16 residues in the CDR3. CDR1 is SGHTA, CDR2 FQGNSA, per germline. CDR3: CASSLAGVWGAYEQYF. The CDR3 nucleotides read TGTGCCAGCAGCTTAGCCGGGGTTTGGGGCGCCTACGAGCAGTACTTC.

V gene TRBV4-2 combines with J gene TRBJ1-4; perhaps TRBD1 as D (6 bases). Per the germline V gene, CDR1 is LGHNA and CDR2 is YNFKEQ. V lost 1 base, J lost 4 bases, and 10 bases lay in between. CDR3 length: 15 residues. CDR3 sequence (DNA): TGTGCCAGCAGCCAAGGATCAGGGGATAATGAAAAACTGTTTTTT. Protein product: CASSQGSGDNEKLFF.

This clone was counted only a few times. The V gene is TRBV28, the J gene TRBJ2-5; 7 positions match TRBD2. The CDR3 extends over 15 amino acids. The V gene end was trimmed by 1 base and the J gene end by 7 bases; junction bases not matched to a gene: 9. Per the germline V gene, CDR1 is MDHEN and CDR2 is SYDVKM. The CDR3 here is CASSLSRGGLGTQYF. The DNA for the CDR3 is TGTGCCAGCAGTTTATCGCGCGGGGGTCTGGGGACCCAGTACTTC.

The chain employs TRBV5-6 and TRBJ1-5; TRBD1 matches at 8 bases. The length of the CDR3 is 14 residues. With 4 bases clipped from V and 5 bases from J, the junction kept 5 bases outside the gene matches. Germline values: CDR1 SGHDT, CDR2 YYEEEE. The DNA of the CDR3 is TGTGCCAGCAGCCGGACAGGGTCTTATCAGCCCCAGCATTTT. Residues: CASSRTGSYQPQHF.

This clone was observed a single time. The chain links TRBV2 to TRBJ2-7, with a possible D match to TRBD1 (6 bases). CDR1 and CDR2 from the germline V gene are SNHLY and FYNNEI. The CDR3 loop spans 14 amino acids. The V end was cut by 4 bases, the J end by 0 bases, with 10 bases between. CDR3 sequence reads: CASSVGQSSYEQYF. CDR3 coding DNA: TGTGCCAGCAGTGTTGGACAGAGCTCCTACGAGCAGTACTTC.

The chain is built from TRBV6-6 and TRBJ1-3, with 9 nucleotides matching TRBD1. V was clipped by 7 bases and J by 8 bases; unmatched bases: 6. Germline CDR1 is MNHNY and CDR2 is SVGAGI (reference sequence). The CDR3 covers 13 residues. CDR3 nucleotide sequence: TGTGCCAGCAAGGACAGGGGAAGGGACACCATATATTTT. It yields the protein CASKDRGRDTIYF.